This is a list of T cell receptor beta chains from one sample in a study of T cell repertoires in cytomegalovirus infection. TCRdb reprocessed the reads with MiXCR, giving one entry per CDR3 protein. The sample has a few hundred thousand distinct CDR3 sequences; roughly 29% are singletons. These receptors have no identified antigens. The material was cultured PBMCs, obtained from culture after CMV antigen stimulation. All receptors come from a human donor in good health (CMV status not recorded). Some clones in this sample may be carry-over from other donors' samples. Each CDR3 is given with its conserved first and last residue.

V,J,CDR3
TRBV12-3/TRBV12-4,TRBJ1-2,CASSSSTGVGGYTF
TRBV12-3/TRBV12-4,TRBJ2-2,CASSSRDQNTGELFF
TRBV19,TRBJ2-1,CASSIRGTEYPQFF
TRBV20-1,TRBJ2-7,CSASNGGSSYEQYF
TRBV7-9,TRBJ2-3,CATWDPSTDTQYF
TRBV12-3/TRBV12-4,TRBJ1-2,CASSLGDKIYGYTF
TRBV23-1,TRBJ1-4,CASSQGDSTPGQGRPITKEKLFF
TRBV7-3,TRBJ1-1,CASSFTGGSSRTEAFF
TRBV6-5,TRBJ1-2,CASSYSSRTEGEGYTF
TRBV7-8,TRBJ2-3,CASSLSSGSTDTQYF
TRBV7-6,TRBJ2-1,CASSLPGVGDEQFF
TRBV19,TRBJ1-1,CAIQGNTEAFF
TRBV12-3/TRBV12-4,TRBJ1-2,CASSPDRVSGYTF
TRBV12-3/TRBV12-4,TRBJ1-2,CASSDRARDGYTF
TRBV11-2,TRBJ2-1,CASSLSVGRAYNEQFF
TRBV10-3,TRBJ2-1,CVAGINEQFF
TRBV10-3,TRBJ2-7,CATGGLAASDDAYEQYF
TRBV11-2,TRBJ2-1,CASSLGAGAYNEQFF
TRBV20-1,TRBJ2-3,CSARVPSGRTDTQYF
TRBV6-6,TRBJ2-1,CASSVQGSGRLQNEQFF
TRBV12-3/TRBV12-4,TRBJ2-7,CASRPHGTGGGYEQYF
TRBV7-3,TRBJ2-3,CASSLSGTSTDTQYF
TRBV7-8,TRBJ1-2,CASSLAGQGRGYTF
TRBV14,TRBJ1-1,CASGRGTEAFF
TRBV7-2,TRBJ1-1,CASSLLPGLPEAFF
TRBV7-3,TRBJ2-1,CASSLTRVGGGNEQFF
TRBV24-1,TRBJ1-4,CATSDPGQGALEKLFF
TRBV2,TRBJ2-1,CASSELAGSGEQFF
TRBV7-8,TRBJ2-3,CASSLIAGGTDTQYF
TRBV7-9,TRBJ2-7,CASSPGLAGVSSYEQYF
TRBV7-2,TRBJ2-1,CASSLSPIRDRINEQFF
TRBV5-1,TRBJ1-1,CASSSGSGGMNTEAFF
TRBV28,TRBJ2-7,CASSLGTGLYGQYF
TRBV7-8,TRBJ1-1,CASSHGTNTEAFF
TRBV12-3/TRBV12-4,TRBJ2-3,CASSPGGTDTQYF
TRBV19,TRBJ1-1,CASSLQTGRTEAFF
TRBV7-8,TRBJ2-7,CASSPYRLAGGLSYEQYF
TRBV7-3,TRBJ1-6,CASSLMVETPLHF
TRBV6-6,TRBJ1-2,CASSVYRSNYGYTF
TRBV11-1,TRBJ2-7,CASSDRVSYEQYF
TRBV11-3,TRBJ2-2,CASSLGAAGETGELFF
TRBV28,TRBJ2-3,CASLRAGATILDTQYF
TRBV6-1,TRBJ1-1,CASPGGRNTEAFF
TRBV12-3/TRBV12-4,TRBJ1-2,CASSFKSGGNYGYTF
TRBV19,TRBJ2-5,CASSIGWGQETQYF
TRBV6-5,TRBJ1-2,CASSFGGGNNYGYTF
TRBV14,TRBJ2-1,CASSQEGRAEQFF
TRBV20-1,TRBJ1-6,CSARDRVSGYNSPLHF
TRBV19,TRBJ1-5,CASSPGQLLDQPQHF
TRBV4-2,TRBJ2-7,CASSQTSSYEQYF
TRBV18,TRBJ2-7,CASSPSTVETYF
TRBV27,TRBJ1-1,CASKPGVGMGLGEAFF
TRBV7-2,TRBJ2-1,CASSSLGLGGTEQFF
TRBV6-1,TRBJ1-1,CASRPGVRMNTEAFF
TRBV6-6,TRBJ2-3,CASRVAGYITGTDTQYF
TRBV28,TRBJ1-5,CASLGQGQHQHF
TRBV28,TRBJ2-1,CASSLGTTHSLQSVRFF
TRBV20-1,TRBJ1-6,CSAQSGSPLHF
TRBV7-3,TRBJ2-3,CASSFSGQEWADTQYF
TRBV12-5,TRBJ1-1,CASGSLGAGEAFF